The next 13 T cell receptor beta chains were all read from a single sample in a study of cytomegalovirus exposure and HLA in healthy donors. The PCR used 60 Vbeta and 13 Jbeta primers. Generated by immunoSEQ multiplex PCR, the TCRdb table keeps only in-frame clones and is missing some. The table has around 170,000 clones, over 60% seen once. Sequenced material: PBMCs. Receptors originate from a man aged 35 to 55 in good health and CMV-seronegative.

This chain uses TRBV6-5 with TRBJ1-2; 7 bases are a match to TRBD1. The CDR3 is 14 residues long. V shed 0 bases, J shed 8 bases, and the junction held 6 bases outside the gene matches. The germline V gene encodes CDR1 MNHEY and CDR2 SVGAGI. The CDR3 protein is CASSYSGGGEGYTF. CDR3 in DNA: TGTGCCAGCAGTTACTCTGGAGGGGGCGAGGGCTACACCTTC.

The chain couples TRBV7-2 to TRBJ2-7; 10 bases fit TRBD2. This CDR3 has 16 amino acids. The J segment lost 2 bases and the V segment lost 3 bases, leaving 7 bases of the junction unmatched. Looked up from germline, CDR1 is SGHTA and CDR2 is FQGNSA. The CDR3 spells CASSLWVAGGPYEQYF. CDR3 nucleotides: TGTGCCAGCAGCTTGTGGGTAGCGGGGGGCCCCTACGAGCAGTACTTC.

CDR3 DNA sequence: TGTGCCACCAGCAGAGTTCCCCCTCCGAGCGGGAGGTACGAGCAGTACTTC. This encodes CATSRVPPPSGRYEQYF. The chain joins TRBV15 to TRBJ2-7, with 9 positions matching TRBD2. This CDR3 has 17 amino acids. After removal of 1 base from V and 4 bases from J, the junction contained 11 bases not matched to a gene. The germline CDR1 and CDR2 sequences are LNHNV and YYDKDF (reference sequence). Filled out from reference TRBV15 and TRBJ2-7, the complete variable domain reads DAMVIQNPRYQVTQFGKPVTLSCSQTLNHNVMYWYQQKSSQAPKLLFHYYDKDFNNEADTPDNFQSRRPNTSFCFLDIRSPGLGDTAMYLCATSRVPPPSGRYEQYFGPGTRLTVT.

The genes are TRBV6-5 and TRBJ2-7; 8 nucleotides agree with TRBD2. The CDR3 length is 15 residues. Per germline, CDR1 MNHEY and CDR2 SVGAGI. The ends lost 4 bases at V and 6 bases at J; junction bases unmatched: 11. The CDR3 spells CASSFRGSGGPEQYF. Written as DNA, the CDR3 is TGTGCCAGCAGTTTCCGGGGTTCGGGGGGGCCCGAGCAGTACTTC.

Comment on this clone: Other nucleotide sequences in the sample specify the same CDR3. In DNA, the CDR3 is TGTGCCAGCAGCGTAGGGCCTGGCACAGATACGCAGTATTTT. Protein sequence: CASSVGPGTDTQYF. The chain links TRBV9 to TRBJ2-3, with D unresolved. This CDR3 spans 14 amino acids. The V and J ends lost 0 bases and 1 base respectively, with 6 bases between them. The germline gives CDR1 SGDLS, CDR2 YYNGEE.

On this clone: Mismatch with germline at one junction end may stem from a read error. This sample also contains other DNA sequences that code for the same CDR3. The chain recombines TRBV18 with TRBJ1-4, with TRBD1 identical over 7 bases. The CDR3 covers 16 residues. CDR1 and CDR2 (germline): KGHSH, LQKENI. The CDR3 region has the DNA TGCGCCAGCTCACCTACCCCGGGACAGTCGAATGAAAAACTGTTTTTT. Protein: CASSPTPGQSNEKLFF.

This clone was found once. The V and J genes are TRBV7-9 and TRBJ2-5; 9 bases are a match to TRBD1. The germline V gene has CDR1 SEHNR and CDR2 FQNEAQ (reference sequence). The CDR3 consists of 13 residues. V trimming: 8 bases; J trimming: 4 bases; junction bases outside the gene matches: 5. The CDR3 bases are TGTGCCAGCGGGGACAGGGCAAGAGAGACCCAGTACTTC. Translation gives CASGDRARETQYF.

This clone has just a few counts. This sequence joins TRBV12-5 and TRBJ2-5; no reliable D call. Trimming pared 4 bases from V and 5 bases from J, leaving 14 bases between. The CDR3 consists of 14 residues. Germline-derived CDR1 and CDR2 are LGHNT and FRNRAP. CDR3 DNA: TGTGCTAGTGGTTCGCCTCCGGAGAGGGAGACCCAGTACTTC. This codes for CASGSPPERETQYF.

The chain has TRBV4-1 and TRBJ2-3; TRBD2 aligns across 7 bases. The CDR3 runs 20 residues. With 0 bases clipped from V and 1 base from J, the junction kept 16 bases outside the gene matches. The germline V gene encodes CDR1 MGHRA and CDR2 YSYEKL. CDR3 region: CASSQEGGTVASFGTDTQYF. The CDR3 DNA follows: TGCGCCAGCAGCCAAGAGGGAGGGACGGTGGCTTCGTTTGGCACAGATACGCAGTATTTT.

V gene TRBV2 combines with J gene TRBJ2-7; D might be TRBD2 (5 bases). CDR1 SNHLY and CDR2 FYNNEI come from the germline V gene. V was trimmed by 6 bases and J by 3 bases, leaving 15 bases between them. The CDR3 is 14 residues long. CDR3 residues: CASRPLAGVYEQYF. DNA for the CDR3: TGTGCCAGCAGGCCCCTAGCCGGAGTCTACGAGCAGTACTTC.

This CDR3 reads CASSSTGGGETQYF. The CDR3, as DNA: TGTGCCAGCAGCTCGACAGGGGGCGGAGAGACCCAGTACTTC. The V gene is TRBV7-7, the J gene TRBJ2-5; 10 bases line up with TRBD1. The trim removed 4 bases at V and 4 bases at J, leaving 3 bases unmatched. The CDR3 is made up of 14 amino acids. CDR1 and CDR2 from the germline V gene are SSHAT and FNYEAQ (reference sequence).

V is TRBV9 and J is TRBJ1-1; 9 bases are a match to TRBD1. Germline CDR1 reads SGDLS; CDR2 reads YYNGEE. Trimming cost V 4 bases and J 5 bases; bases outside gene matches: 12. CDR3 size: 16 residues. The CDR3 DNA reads TGTGCCAGCAGCTTTCTACAGGGGGCGCCGGGGACTGAAGCTTTCTTT. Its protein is CASSFLQGAPGTEAFF. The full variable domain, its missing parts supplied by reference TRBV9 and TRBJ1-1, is DSGVTQTPKHLITATGQRVTLRCSPRSGDLSVYWYQQSLDQGLQFLIQYYNGEERAKGNILERFSAQQFPDLHSELNLSSLELGDSALYFCASSFLQGAPGTEAFFGQGTRLTVV.

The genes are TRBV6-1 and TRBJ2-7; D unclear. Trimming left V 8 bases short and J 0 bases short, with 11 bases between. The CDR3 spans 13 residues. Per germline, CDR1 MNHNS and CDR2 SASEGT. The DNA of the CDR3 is TGTGCCAGCGAGAAATTCCTCTCCTACGAGCAGTACTTC. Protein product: CASEKFLSYEQYF.